The 32 T cell receptor beta chains below all came from one sample that was sequenced in a study of blood T cell repertoires in COVID-19. The data were produced by immunoSEQ multiplex PCR, yet TCRdb's version contains in-frame clones alone and is incomplete. The data show 70,000 or so clones, with under 85% seen just once and 20% to 25% held by the top ten. Input material: peripheral blood. The receptors here all came from a man between 65 and 85 years old with acute or convalescent COVID-19.

This clone was observed a few times. The chain links TRBV6-2 or TRBV6-3 to TRBJ2-7, with 8 bases aligning to TRBD2. The CDR3 spans 14 residues. The V gene's germline CDR1 is MNHEY and CDR2 SVGEGT. V lost 2 bases and J lost 3; bases outside the gene matches: 3. The CDR3 bases are TGTGCCAGCAGTTACCGGGAGGGCTACTACGAGCAGTACTTC. Translation: CASSYREGYYEQYF.

The CDR3 coding sequence is TGTGCCAGCAGCTCTACAGGAGGGCCCGCCTACGAGCAGTACTTC. This gives the protein CASSSTGGPAYEQYF. The V gene is TRBV7-3, the J gene TRBJ2-7; maybe TRBD2 (6 bases). Trimming shortened V by 4 bases and J by 2 bases, and 15 bases separated the two germline ends. This CDR3 is built from 15 residues. The germline CDR1 and CDR2 sequences are SGHTA and FQGTGA. The full variable domain, rest sourced from reference TRBV7-3 and TRBJ2-7, is GAGVSQTPSNKVTEKGKYVELRCDPISGHTALYWYRQSLGQGPEFLIYFQGTGAADDSGLPNDRFFAVRPEGSVSTLKIQRTERGDSAVYLCASSSTGGPAYEQYFGPGTRLTVT.

V is TRBV5-4 and J is TRBJ2-3; 12 bases fit TRBD2. CDR3 size: 17 residues. V trimming: 4 bases; J trimming: 5 bases; junction bases outside the gene matches: 11. CDR1 SGHNT and CDR2 YYREEE come from the germline V gene (reference sequence). CDR3 in DNA: TGTGCCAGCAGCCGGGGGTCTAGCGGGAGGGCCCTAGATACGCAGTATTTT. This translates into CASSRGSSGRALDTQYF.

This clone was observed a few times. The chain links TRBV2 to TRBJ1-4; TRBD1 might be the D (5 bases). Germline V gene lookup returns CDR1 SNHLY and CDR2 FYNNEI. The CDR3 sequence is 17 residues long. The germline V and J ends were trimmed by 4 bases and 0 bases, with 15 bases remaining between them. CDR3 region: CASSVWAGKTTNEKLFF. The CDR3 DNA is TGTGCCAGCAGTGTGTGGGCAGGGAAGACAACTAATGAAAAACTGTTTTTT. The full variable domain, completed using reference TRBV2 and TRBJ1-4, is EPEVTQTPSHQVTQMGQEVILRCVPISNHLYFYWYRQILGQKVEFLVSFYNNEISEKSEIFDDQFSVERPDGSNFTLKIRSTKLEDSAMYFCASSVWAGKTTNEKLFFGSGTQLSVL.

This clone was seen at least ten times. The J gene is TRBJ1-3, the V gene TRBV24-1; the D is unclear. Trimming cost V 3 bases and J 3 bases, with 11 bases left between them. The CDR3 loop spans 15 amino acids. Germline V gene lookup returns CDR1 KGHDR and CDR2 SFDVKD. Written as DNA, the CDR3 is TGTGCCACCAGTGATCCGCGGGGAGGTGGAAACACCATATATTTT. Its protein product is CATSDPRGGGNTIYF.

The chain employs TRBV10-1 and TRBJ2-2; D remains unclear. V was pared by 3 bases and J by 6 bases, with 11 bases between. The length of the CDR3 is 14 residues. The germline V gene has CDR1 WNHNN and CDR2 SYGVQD (reference sequence). CDR3: CASSDRLYPGELFF. CDR3 bases: TGCGCCAGCAGTGACAGATTGTACCCCGGGGAGCTGTTTTTT.

The chain links TRBV7-9 to TRBJ1-2, with D possibly matching TRBD1 (6 bases). The V end lost 1 base, the J end lost 7 bases, and 13 bases lay between the germline ends. CDR1 and CDR2 (germline): SEHNR, FQNEAQ (reference sequence). This CDR3 spans 14 amino acids. The CDR3 loop reads CASSLGQVVGGYTF. The CDR3 nucleotides read TGTGCCAGCAGCTTAGGACAGGTCGTGGGTGGCTACACCTTC.

CDR3 in DNA: TGTGCCAGCAGAGCCTTGGGGGGAGGGCCGCGGGAGCAGTACTTC. The encoded protein is CASRALGGGPREQYF. The chain uses TRBV28 and TRBJ2-7, with 7 bases aligning to TRBD2. This CDR3 comprises 15 residues. From germline, CDR1 is MDHEN and CDR2 SYDVKM. V shed 6 bases, J shed 7 bases, and the junction held 15 bases outside the gene matches.

The table lists this clone with a few counts. This chain uses TRBV15 with TRBJ1-3, with TRBD1 as a possible D gene (5 bases). Germline V gene data show CDR1 as LNHNV and CDR2 as YYDKDF (reference sequence). The CDR3 is 15 residues long. V lost 5 bases, J lost 8 bases, and 19 bases lay in between. CDR3: CATSSGGFGADTIYF. The CDR3 coding sequence is TGTGCCACCAGCTCCGGGGGGTTTGGGGCGGACACCATATATTTT.

The chain employs TRBV7-6 and TRBJ1-6; D is possibly TRBD1 (6 bases). Germline assignment: CDR1 SGHVS and CDR2 FNYEAQ. V was pared by 5 bases and J by 8 bases, with 13 bases between. The CDR3 runs 14 residues. DNA of the CDR3: TGTGCCAGCAGCGTCAGGGGAACCGATTCACCCCTCCACTTT. The encoded protein is CASSVRGTDSPLHF.

This clone has just a few counts. The chain joins TRBV10-3 to TRBJ2-2, with 11 bases matching TRBD2. Germline V CDR1 and CDR2: ENHRY, SYGVKD. CDR3 length equals 18 residues. The V and J ends lost 3 bases and 0 bases, in that order; junction bases with no gene match: 6. This CDR3 is CAISEGLAGGSNTGELFF. The CDR3 region has the DNA TGTGCCATCAGTGAAGGGCTAGCGGGAGGTTCGAACACCGGGGAGCTGTTTTTT.

This sequence joins TRBV5-6 and TRBJ2-5; TRBD2 agrees at 8 bases. The CDR3 covers 14 residues. V lost 5 bases to trimming and J lost 5 bases; unmatched junction nucleotides: 8. Germline V gives CDR1 SGHDT, CDR2 YYEEEE. CDR3 coding DNA: TGTGCCAGCAGTTTTGGGACTAGTCGCGAGACCCAGTACTTC. Protein sequence: CASSFGTSRETQYF.

The chain uses TRBV27 and TRBJ2-7; perhaps TRBD1 as D (6 bases). Germline V gene data show CDR1 as MNHEY and CDR2 as SMNVEV (reference sequence). This CDR3 is built from 15 residues. Between the trimmed V and J ends, which lost 2 bases and 6 bases, there was a span of 17 bases. CDR3 sequence reads: CASSLRFDTGREQYF. DNA for the CDR3: TGTGCCAGCAGTTTACGCTTCGATACAGGGCGCGAGCAGTACTTC.

The gene calls are TRBV19 and TRBJ1-1; D gene uncertain. Germline V gene lookup returns CDR1 LNHDA and CDR2 SQIVND (reference sequence). Trimming left V 0 bases short and J 4 bases short, with 6 bases between. The CDR3 covers 13 residues. The CDR3 protein is CASSIDLGTEAFF. The CDR3 nucleotides read TGTGCCAGTAGTATAGATCTAGGCACTGAAGCTTTCTTT.

This chain connects TRBV6-6 to TRBJ2-7; the match to TRBD2 covers 12 bases. V shed 3 bases and J 4 bases; nucleotides not matched to a gene: 1. The CDR3 extends over 14 amino acids. Germline lookup yields CDR1 MNHNY and CDR2 SVGAGI (reference sequence). CDR3 residues: CASSYGTSGYEQYF. The CDR3 nucleotides are TGTGCCAGCAGTTATGGGACTAGCGGGTACGAGCAGTACTTC.

This clone has only one observation. The chain is built from TRBV18 and TRBJ2-7, with TRBD2 matching 10 bases. Germline loops: CDR1 KGHSH, CDR2 LQKENI. The CDR3 is 14 residues long. Losses at the gene ends were 3 bases for V and 3 bases for J; bases not matched to a gene: 2. The chain's CDR3 is CASSPLAGDYEQYF. Here the CDR3 DNA reads TGTGCCAGCTCACCTCTAGCGGGAGACTACGAGCAGTACTTC.

This chain's CDR3 is CASSQDGLADTDTQYF. CDR3 nucleotide sequence: TGTGCCAGCAGCCAAGATGGACTAGCCGACACAGATACGCAGTATTTT. The chain has TRBV4-2 and TRBJ2-3; 8 positions match TRBD2. This CDR3 spans 16 amino acids. The germline V gene encodes CDR1 LGHNA and CDR2 YNFKEQ. After removal of 0 bases from V and 2 bases from J, the junction contained 4 bases not matched to a gene.

This chain joins TRBV11-2 and TRBJ1-2; 7 positions agree with TRBD1. The CDR3 runs 15 residues. Losses at the gene ends were 3 bases for V and 2 bases for J; bases not matched to a gene: 6. Looked up from germline, CDR1 is SGHAT and CDR2 is FQNNGV. CDR3 region: CASSFTGVLNYGYTF. CDR3 coding DNA: TGTGCCAGCAGCTTCACAGGGGTTCTCAACTATGGCTACACCTTC.

V gene TRBV27 combines with J gene TRBJ2-5; 8 bases align to TRBD1. The CDR3 contains 15 residues. V was pared by 1 base and J by 0 bases, with 1 base of the junction left unmatched. From germline, CDR1 is MNHEY and CDR2 SMNVEV (reference sequence). This chain's CDR3 is CASSLWGQDQETQYF. The CDR3 DNA follows: TGTGCCAGCAGTTTATGGGGACAGGACCAAGAGACCCAGTACTTC.

The V gene is TRBV7-3, the J gene TRBJ2-1, with a tentative D call TRBD1 (5 bases). The CDR3 is 13 residues long. Germline V gene lookup returns CDR1 SGHTA and CDR2 FQGTGA. The V and J ends lost 2 bases and 8 bases respectively, with 10 bases between them. CDR3 nucleotides: TGTGCCAGCAGCTTAGGCAGGGCCCATGAGCAGTTCTTC. Translation gives CASSLGRAHEQFF.

V usage is TRBV27 and J usage is TRBJ1-5, with a weak D call TRBD1 (5 bases). The germline V gene has CDR1 MNHEY and CDR2 SMNVEV (reference sequence). Trimming shortened V by 2 bases and J by 3 bases, and 11 bases separated the two germline ends. The CDR3 is 15 residues long. The CDR3: CASSLSRQTNQPQHF. The DNA for the CDR3 is TGTGCCAGCAGTTTAAGTCGACAGACCAATCAGCCCCAGCATTTT.

About this clone: Other DNA sequences of this sample code for an identical CDR3. The V and J genes are TRBV7-3 and TRBJ1-1; D is unclear. V was shortened by 0 bases and J by 3 bases, with 5 bases between the two germline ends. Germline V gene data show CDR1 as SGHTA and CDR2 as FQGTGA. The CDR3 length is 13 residues. The CDR3 loop reads CASSLTEHTEAFF. In DNA, the CDR3 is TGTGCCAGCAGCTTAACCGAGCACACTGAAGCTTTCTTT.

The V gene is TRBV11-1, the J gene TRBJ2-3, with 7 bases fitting TRBD2. The V and J ends lost 1 base and 2 bases, in that order; junction bases with no gene match: 3. Germline CDR1 and CDR2: SGHAT and FQDESV (reference sequence). The CDR3 spans 15 residues. The CDR3 region is CASSLGGRATDTQYF. The CDR3 region has the DNA TGTGCCAGCAGCTTAGGGGGGAGGGCCACAGATACGCAGTATTTT. The entire variable domain, with the rest obtained from reference TRBV11-1 and TRBJ2-3, is as follows: EAEVAQSPRYKITEKSQAVAFWCDPISGHATLYWYRQILGQGPELLVQFQDESVVDDSQLPKDRFSAERLKGVDSTLKIQPAELGDSAMYLCASSLGGRATDTQYFGPGTRLTVL.

Comments on this clone: An end of the junction does not agree with germline; a read error may underlie this. This chain links TRBV19 with TRBJ2-3, with 7 bases identical to TRBD2. Germline V gene lookup returns CDR1 LNHDA and CDR2 SQIVND (reference sequence). The CDR3 has 14 amino acids. This CDR3 is CVSSMDGRPDTQYF. The CDR3 nucleotides read TGTGTCAGTAGTATGGACGGGAGGCCGGATACGCAGTATTTT.

The chain couples TRBV9 to TRBJ2-3; TRBD2 matches at 8 bases. The CDR3 loop spans 16 amino acids. The germline gives CDR1 SGDLS, CDR2 YYNGEE. V shed 4 bases, J shed 0 bases, and the junction held 7 bases outside the gene matches. The DNA for the CDR3 is TGTGCCAGCAGCAAGTCTAGCGGGCCCAGCACAGATACGCAGTATTTT. It specifies CASSKSSGPSTDTQYF.

The chain employs TRBV7-2 and TRBJ2-5, with 7 bases matching TRBD1. Germline V CDR1 and CDR2: SGHTA, FQGNSA. The CDR3 is 15 residues long. V shed 1 base and J 1 base; nucleotides not matched to a gene: 3. The CDR3 loop is CASSLGQGFQETQYF. In nucleotides, the CDR3 is TGTGCCAGCAGCTTAGGACAGGGCTTCCAAGAGACCCAGTACTTC.

The chain employs TRBV3-1 (or the pseudogene TRBV3-2) and TRBJ2-3, with D tentatively TRBD2 (5 bases). This CDR3 spans 14 amino acids. Germline assignment: CDR1 LGHDT and CDR2 YNNKEL (reference sequence). The V end lost 4 bases, the J end lost 8 bases, and 16 bases lay between the germline ends. The chain's CDR3 is CASSLTSLAGTQYF. The DNA of the CDR3 is TGTGCCAGCAGCCTCACCTCTCTGGCGGGTACGCAGTATTTT.

This chain links TRBV7-9 with TRBJ1-1; 9 bases fit TRBD1. The V segment lost 5 bases and the J segment 5 bases; nucleotides outside the gene matches: 6. The germline gives CDR1 SEHNR, CDR2 FQNEAQ (reference sequence). This CDR3 is 14 amino acids long. CDR3 loop: CASSAQGARTEAFF. The CDR3 nucleotides read TGTGCCAGCAGCGCACAGGGGGCCCGGACTGAAGCTTTCTTT.

The chain has TRBV3-1 (or the pseudogene TRBV3-2) and TRBJ2-1; the match to TRBD2 covers 12 bases. Germline CDR1 and CDR2: LGHDT and YNNKEL (reference sequence). The CDR3 loop spans 16 amino acids. V shed 4 bases, J shed 8 bases, and the junction held 9 bases outside the gene matches. The CDR3 bases are TGTGCCAGCAGCCTACCGACTAGCGGGAGTCTCGATGAGCAGTTCTTC. Protein product: CASSLPTSGSLDEQFF.

The rearrangement links TRBV27 to TRBJ2-1; 11 positions agree with TRBD1. Germline CDR1 is MNHEY and CDR2 is SMNVEV (reference sequence). Germline trimming cut 5 bases from V and 15 bases from J; bases unmatched to any gene: 6. The CDR3 length is 12 residues. The chain's CDR3 is CASSGQGAQRFF. The CDR3 bases are TGTGCCAGCAGTGGACAGGGGGCCCAGCGGTTCTTC.

V is TRBV7-2 and J is TRBJ2-7, with 7 bases identical to TRBD1. Germline V gene lookup returns CDR1 SGHTA and CDR2 FQGNSA. The ends lost 5 bases at V and 9 bases at J; junction bases unmatched: 10. There are 13 residues in the CDR3. The CDR3 is CASSRSTGERQYF. CDR3 DNA: TGTGCCAGCAGCCGGAGTACAGGGGAGAGGCAGTACTTC.

V gene TRBV27 combines with J gene TRBJ2-1; D is perhaps TRBD2 (6 bases). Deletions cut 5 bases from V and 5 bases from J, with 22 bases between. There are 17 residues in the CDR3. Germline V gene sequence: CDR1 MNHEY, CDR2 SMNVEV (reference sequence). The CDR3 loop is CASSRDLLTGVNNEQFF. CDR3 nucleotide sequence: TGTGCCAGCAGTAGGGACCTCCTCACGGGGGTAAACAATGAGCAGTTCTTC.